This TCR beta chain was sequenced during a study of shared clonotypes between healthy human individuals. The ends lost 6 bases at V and 3 bases at J; junction bases unmatched: 5. From germline, CDR1 is MDHEN and CDR2 SYDVKM. CDR3 length: 14 amino acids. The assay ran at deep level. Measured with immunoSEQ multiplex PCR; TCRdb has only the in-frame clones, and not every one. In the table there are more than 550,000 clones, roughly two thirds of which are singletons. The sample taken for sequencing was memory CD4+ T cells sorted from blood. Subset described: CD45RA-negative fraction. This clonotype originated in a woman in her twenties or thirties in good health. V is TRBV28 and J is TRBJ1-2, with 9 nucleotides matching TRBD1. The CDR3 is CASSGQGRYYGYTF. The CDR3 DNA reads as TGTGCCAGCAGCGGACAGGGGAGATACTATGGCTACACCTTC.